A single sample is the source of the 16 T cell receptor beta chains below, sequenced in a study of T cells in Graves' hyperthyroidism and ophthalmopathy. It was RNA transcripts that yielded the amplified TCR beta CDR3 regions. TCR CDR3 underwent first-round RT-PCR with the HTBI primer set. A single record per CDR3 protein comes from TCRdb applying MiXCR to the multiplex PCR reads. Of about 380,000 distinct CDR3 sequences in the sample, around an eighth were seen once. Sequencing was performed on blood. All receptors come from a man aged 25 to 45 with Graves' hyperthyroidism that later progressed to Graves' ophthalmopathy.

This clonotype came up many times. The CDR3 loop reads CASRAVGAYEQYF. CDR3 DNA sequence: TGTGCCAGCAGGGCCGTGGGGGCCTACGAGCAGTACTTC. The J gene is TRBJ2-7, the V gene TRBV11-2; either TRBD1 or TRBD2 may fit D (5 bases each). Per the germline V gene, CDR1 is SGHAT and CDR2 is FQNNGV. V gave up 6 bases and J gave up 2 bases, with 11 bases separating them. This CDR3 spans 13 amino acids.

This chain connects TRBV5-8 to TRBJ1-2; D uncertain. V dropped 6 bases and J dropped 3 bases, with 9 bases sitting between them. Germline values: CDR1 SGHTS, CDR2 YDEGEE. This CDR3 comprises 12 residues. In DNA, the CDR3 is TGTGCCAGCACCGAAAACGACTATGGCTACACCTTC. This encodes CASTENDYGYTF.

Regarding this clonotype: The missing conserved phenylalanine or tryptophan at the end of this CDR3 makes a read error likely. The V and J genes are TRBV5-1 and TRBJ2-5; TRBD1 is a possible D gene (5 bases). There are 14 residues in the CDR3. Germline V gives CDR1 SGHRS, CDR2 YFSETQ. The ends were cut back, 0 bases at V and 0 bases at J, with 6 bases in the middle. CDR3 loop: CASSLDRYQETQYL. The CDR3 nucleotides read TGCGCCAGCAGCTTGGACAGGTACCAAGAGACCCAGTACCTC.

This clonotype came up many times. The chain has TRBV11-3 and TRBJ1-1; D call uncertain. Germline-derived CDR1 and CDR2 are SGHNT and YENEEA. This CDR3 has 16 amino acids. V lost 4 bases to trimming and J lost 0 bases, with 15 bases between them. The CDR3 is CASSSQTTALNTEAFF. Here the CDR3 DNA reads TGTGCCAGCAGCTCTCAAACGACGGCCTTGAACACTGAAGCTTTCTTT.

This clonotype was counted at least ten times. An end of the junction does not agree with germline; a read error may underlie this. The CDR3 sequence: CASSLQGGNSPLHF. The CDR3 DNA sequence: TGCGCCAGCAGCTTACAGGGGGGCAATTCACCCCTCCACTTT. The chain employs TRBV3-1 and TRBJ1-6; 8 bases line up with TRBD1. Germline CDR1 reads LGHDT; CDR2 reads YNNKEL (reference sequence). The CDR3 sequence is 14 residues long.

J is TRBJ1-1 and V is TRBV18, with a possible D match to TRBD1 (5 bases). The CDR3 runs 14 residues. Trimming took off 6 bases at V and 6 bases at J, with 17 bases between the two ends. Germline lookup yields CDR1 KGHSH and CDR2 LQKENI. CDR3 sequence: CASSRARGSPEAFF. The CDR3, as DNA: TGTGCCAGCTCGCGCGCTAGGGGTAGCCCTGAAGCTTTCTTT.

Notes on this clonotype: One base away lies a much larger clone, so this may be a sequencing read error. The gene calls are TRBV4-1 and TRBJ1-1; unclear D gene. Per germline, CDR1 MGHRA and CDR2 YSYEKL. Between the trimmed V and J ends, which lost 0 bases and 6 bases, there was a span of 8 bases. This CDR3 is built from 13 residues. The CDR3 DNA reads TGCGCCAGCAGCCAAGATTTCGGACCTGAAGCTTTCTTT. Translated, it gives CASSQDFGPEAFF.

This clonotype appeared many times. The V and J genes are TRBV13 and TRBJ2-7; D gene uncertain. The CDR3 length is 13 residues. The germline V and J ends were trimmed by 4 bases and 2 bases, with 9 bases remaining between them. Germline CDR1 and CDR2: PRHDT and FYEKMQ (reference sequence). The CDR3 protein is CASSWQVPYEQYF. In nucleotides, the CDR3 is TGTGCCAGCAGCTGGCAGGTTCCCTACGAGCAGTACTTC.

This clonotype was counted once. A much bigger clone sits one base away, suggesting this may be a read error. The genes are TRBV3-1 and TRBJ1-5; D call uncertain. Germline V gives CDR1 LGHDT, CDR2 YNNKEL (reference sequence). The CDR3 consists of 13 residues. CDR3 sequence reads: CASNQSLDQPQHF. For the CDR3, the DNA is TGTGCCAGCAACCAAAGCCTTGATCAGCCCCAGCATTTT. The full variable domain, in which reference TRBV3-1 and TRBJ1-5 provide the parts outside the CDR3, is DTAVSQTPKYLVTQMGNDKSIKCEQNLGHDTMYWYKQDSKKFLKIMFSYNNKELIINETVPNRFSPKSPDKAHLNLHINSLELGDSAVYFCASNQSLDQPQHFGDGTRLSIL.

This clonotype was seen many times. This chain uses TRBV2 with TRBJ2-7; maybe TRBD2 (7 bases). The CDR3 runs to 13 residues. The germline V gene has CDR1 SNHLY and CDR2 FYNNEI. V dropped 4 bases and J dropped 6 bases, with 13 bases sitting between them. CDR3 amino acids: CASSGTGGTEQYF. Here the CDR3 DNA reads TGTGCCAGCAGTGGGACGGGGGGCACCGAGCAGTACTTC.

This clonotype has at least ten counts. The V and J genes are TRBV7-9 and TRBJ2-2, with 10 bases aligning to TRBD1. This CDR3 is built from 19 residues. J was trimmed by 0 bases and V by 2 bases; bases with no gene match: 9. Germline V gene lookup returns CDR1 SEHNR and CDR2 FQNEAQ (reference sequence). CDR3 nucleotide sequence: TGTGCCAGCAGCTTACCCCTGTCGACAGGGGGCGCGAACACCGGGGAGCTGTTTTTT. This gives the protein CASSLPLSTGGANTGELFF.

Turning to this clonotype: This may come from a read error, since a much larger clone is one base off. The CDR3 sequence: CASSPPRGGNTIYF. In DNA form, the CDR3 reads TGTGCCAGCAGCCCTCCTCGGGGTGGAAACACCATATATTTT. The V and J genes are TRBV28 and TRBJ1-3; D gene uncertain. Germline loops: CDR1 MDHEN, CDR2 SYDVKM. The length of the CDR3 is 14 residues. Trimming took 6 bases from V and 3 from J, leaving 12 bases between them.

This clonotype has more than one count but fewer than ten. This chain links TRBV7-2 with TRBJ2-2; D might be TRBD2 (6 bases). V lost 8 bases and J lost 0, with 13 bases in between. The germline V gene has CDR1 SGHTA and CDR2 FQGNSA. CDR3 length: 15 amino acids. CDR3 region: CASGKGTSNTGELFF. For the CDR3, the DNA is TGTGCCAGCGGCAAAGGGACTTCGAACACCGGGGAGCTGTTTTTT.

This clonotype was recorded at least ten times. V and J are TRBV6-1 and TRBJ2-5; D is possibly TRBD2 (5 bases). The CDR3 spans 14 residues. Germline CDR1 is MNHNS and CDR2 is SASEGT. Deletions cut 2 bases from V and 2 bases from J, with 9 bases between. CDR3: CASSESSYQETQYF. The CDR3, as DNA: TGTGCCAGCAGTGAATCTAGCTATCAAGAGACCCAGTACTTC.

V is TRBV4-1 and J is TRBJ2-5; perhaps TRBD2 as D (7 bases). Germline V lookup: CDR1 MGHRA, CDR2 YSYEKL. Trimming shortened V by 0 bases and J by 5 bases, and 10 bases separated the two germline ends. The CDR3 loop spans 14 amino acids. Written as DNA, the CDR3 is TGCGCCAGCAGCCAAGATGAGGGGGGGGAGACCCAGTACTTC. It translates to CASSQDEGGETQYF.

A word on this clonotype: A much bigger clone sits one base away, suggesting this may be a read error. This CDR3 is missing its conserved last phenylalanine or tryptophan, likely due to a read error. The chain has TRBV5-1 and TRBJ1-5, with 8 bases fitting TRBD1. From germline, CDR1 is SGHRS and CDR2 YFSETQ. This CDR3 spans 16 amino acids. V trimming: 0 bases; J trimming: 7 bases; junction bases outside the gene matches: 9. In DNA, the CDR3 is TGCGCCAGCAGCTTGGGGGCAGGGGGCCGTGGCCAGCCCCAGCATCTT. This codes for CASSLGAGGRGQPQHL.